This passage covers 13 T cell receptor beta chains from one sample sequenced in a study of CD8 T cells in Susac syndrome. RNA was extracted with the RNeasy kit, and a quantity of 0.5 to 1 ug was reverse transcribed using random hexamers. TCRdb re-called the immunoSEQ multiplex PCR reads through MiXCR, storing one row per CDR3 protein. The sample shows roughly 400,000 distinct CDR3 sequences, more than 70% of them seen only once. Specimen: CD8+ T cells from PBMCs. The receptors come from a human donor with multiple sclerosis.

V is TRBV6-1 and J is TRBJ1-2; maybe TRBD1 (5 bases). The V end lost 2 bases, the J end lost 10 bases, and 14 bases lay between the germline ends. The CDR3 length is 13 residues. In germline, CDR1 is MNHNS, CDR2 SASEGT. CDR3 loop: CASSEPGFLYYTF. Written as DNA, the CDR3 is TGTGCCAGCAGTGAACCAGGGTTCCTGTACTACACCTTC.

The rearrangement joins TRBV27 to TRBJ2-7; 8 bases map to TRBD2. V shed 0 bases, J shed 0 bases, and the junction held 4 bases outside the gene matches. Germline CDR1 reads MNHEY; CDR2 reads SMNVEV (reference sequence). This CDR3 has 16 residues. The CDR3, as DNA: TGTGCCAGCAGTTTATCAGCGGGGGAGAGCTCCTACGAGCAGTACTTC. This codes for CASSLSAGESSYEQYF.

The count of this clonotype is one. The chain uses TRBV7-9 and TRBJ2-2, with 8 bases identical to TRBD2. The CDR3 sequence is 17 residues long. Germline values: CDR1 SEHNR, CDR2 FQNEAQ (reference sequence). After removal of 1 base from V and 6 bases from J, the junction contained 10 bases not matched to a gene. The CDR3 region has the DNA TGTGCCAGCAGCTTAGGAATAGCGGGAAAATTAGCCGGGGAGCTGTTTTTT. It specifies CASSLGIAGKLAGELFF.

The gene calls are TRBV27 and TRBJ1-5; D may be TRBD1 (5 bases). Germline V CDR1 and CDR2: MNHEY, SMNVEV (reference sequence). Trimming shortened V by 5 bases and J by 2 bases, and 19 bases separated the two germline ends. The CDR3 is made up of 17 amino acids. The CDR3 spells CASSPDSFPGGNQPQHF. The CDR3, as DNA: TGTGCCAGCAGTCCCGACAGCTTCCCTGGCGGCAATCAGCCCCAGCATTTT.

This chain uses TRBV10-2 with TRBJ2-7; D is perhaps TRBD2 (6 bases). This CDR3 has 13 amino acids. Germline V gene lookup returns CDR1 WSHSY and CDR2 SAAADI. Trimming removed 7 bases at V and 3 bases at J, with 13 bases between. This chain's CDR3 is CASIGAEGYEQYF. CDR3 DNA sequence: TGCGCCAGCATCGGGGCGGAGGGCTACGAGCAGTACTTC.

The chain couples TRBV2 to TRBJ1-4, with D unclear. V dropped 7 bases and J dropped 8 bases, with 8 bases sitting between them. This CDR3 has 11 residues. CDR1 and CDR2 (germline): SNHLY, FYNNEI. CDR3 bases: TGTGCCAGCATCCGGTTGGAAAAACTGTTTTTT. Protein: CASIRLEKLFF.

V usage is TRBV4-1 and J usage is TRBJ2-1; 9 nucleotides line up with TRBD2. CDR1 and CDR2 (germline): MGHRA, YSYEKL. V dropped 6 bases and J dropped 2; count of bases not matched to a gene: 14. This CDR3 spans 18 amino acids. For the CDR3, the DNA is TGCGCCAGCAGTCCTGGGGCGGGTCTAGCGGGGCCCTACAATGAGCAGTTCTTC. It codes for CASSPGAGLAGPYNEQFF.

The V and J genes are TRBV30 and TRBJ1-1; D is ambiguous. Germline assignment: CDR1 GTSNPN and CDR2 SVGIG (reference sequence). V was trimmed by 0 bases and J by 4 bases, leaving 9 bases between them. The CDR3 loop spans 13 amino acids. The CDR3 bases are TGTGCCTGGAGTGTACGTGGGCTCACTGAAGCTTTCTTT. Translating gives CAWSVRGLTEAFF.

This clonotype has only one observation. The gene calls are TRBV5-4 and TRBJ2-4; D may be TRBD2 (6 bases). Germline assignment: CDR1 SGHNT and CDR2 YYREEE (reference sequence). V lost 0 bases and J lost 7, with 14 bases in between. The CDR3 spans 15 residues. CDR3 sequence: CASSLGAGGANIQYF. CDR3 nucleotides: TGTGCCAGCAGCTTGGGGGCTGGAGGGGCCAACATTCAGTACTTC. Using reference TRBV5-4 and TRBJ2-4 for the parts outside the CDR3, the full variable domain is ETGVTQSPTHLIKTRGQQVTLRCSSQSGHNTVSWYQQALGQGPQFIFQYYREEENGRGNFPPRFSGLQFPNYSSELNVNALELDDSALYLCASSLGAGGANIQYFGAGTRLSVL.

This chain connects TRBV30 to TRBJ1-2; D is perhaps TRBD1 (6 bases). The germline V and J ends were trimmed by 1 base and 8 bases, with 14 bases remaining between them. In germline, CDR1 is GTSNPN, CDR2 SVGIG (reference sequence). The CDR3 is 13 amino acids. The CDR3 loop reads CAWSEWTVSGYTF. The DNA for the CDR3 is TGTGCCTGGAGTGAGTGGACAGTTTCGGGCTACACCTTC. Filled out from reference TRBV30 and TRBJ1-2, the complete variable domain reads SQTIHQWPATLVQPVGSPLSLECTVEGTSNPNLYWYRQAAGRGLQLLFYSVGIGQISSEVPQNLSASRPQDRQFILSSKKLLLSDSGFYLCAWSEWTVSGYTFGSGTRLTVV.

The J gene is TRBJ1-5, the V gene TRBV30, with no clear D. Looked up from germline, CDR1 is GTSNPN and CDR2 is SVGIG (reference sequence). V gave up 2 bases and J gave up 0 bases, with 11 bases separating them. The CDR3 is made up of 15 amino acids. DNA for the CDR3: TGTGCCTGGAGTAAAGGGAGGTATAGCAATCAGCCCCAGCATTTT. Translation: CAWSKGRYSNQPQHF.

A single count supports this clonotype. This rearrangement joins TRBV5-4 to TRBJ1-2; no clear D gene. Trimming pared 5 bases from V and 3 bases from J, leaving 20 bases between. CDR1 and CDR2 from the germline V gene are SGHNT and YYREEE (reference sequence). The CDR3 extends over 16 amino acids. CDR3: CASREIENPKHYGYTF. The CDR3 DNA sequence: TGTGCCAGCAGGGAAATCGAGAACCCCAAGCACTATGGCTACACCTTC. Together with reference TRBV5-4 and TRBJ1-2, the CDR3 gives the full variable domain: ETGVTQSPTHLIKTRGQQVTLRCSSQSGHNTVSWYQQALGQGPQFIFQYYREEENGRGNFPPRFSGLQFPNYSSELNVNALELDDSALYLCASREIENPKHYGYTFGSGTRLTVV.

V is TRBV4-1 and J is TRBJ2-6; a possible D gene is TRBD1 (5 bases). Germline lookup yields CDR1 MGHRA and CDR2 YSYEKL. The CDR3 covers 15 residues. The V gene lost 1 base and the J gene lost 3 bases, with 7 bases spanning the gap. The CDR3 coding sequence is TGCGCCAGCAGCCAAGCAGGGTTTGGGGCCAACGTCCTGACTTTC. It specifies CASSQAGFGANVLTF.